This TCR beta chain is from a study of blood T cells in healthy people across ages. Germline assignment: CDR1 ENHRY and CDR2 SYGVKD. The CDR3 sequence is 15 residues long. J was trimmed by 4 bases and V by 2 bases; bases with no gene match: 5. For the second PCR, which ran for about 6 to 11 cycles, a sample-barcoded 5' primer and a J-beta primer mix were used. MiXCR was run by TCRdb on the 5' RACE reads, yielding one entry per CDR3 protein. Altogether approximately 1,000,000 distinct CDR3 sequences are present, roughly 45% being singletons, with the ten largest covering 18%. Healthy Caucasians from Russia aged about 6 to 90 served as donors. Every donor provided roughly 10 milliliters of peripheral blood.

The TCR was taken from a woman aged 55 to 70 in good health. This chain joins TRBV10-3 and TRBJ2-5; 9 bases map to TRBD2. Sequenced input: blood. DNA of the CDR3: TGTGCCATCAGTGAGCGCGCGGGAGGGCGAGAGACCCAGTACTTC. This translates into CAISERAGGRETQYF.